Reported below is one T cell receptor (beta chain). The sample belongs to a study of blood T cell repertoires in COVID-19. As processed by the authors: Reference gene primer amplification gave nucleated cell count estimates. The assay was immunoSEQ multiplex PCR, and TCRdb's table has in-frame clones only and misses some. The V and J calls and the clone size are those of that table, but D and trimming were determined from the DNA. Seen here are under 250,000 clones, about 80% observed once, and the top ten hold approximately 4.7%. The V and J ends lost 6 bases and 5 bases respectively, with 16 bases between them. The CDR3 consists of 15 residues. Germline CDR1 and CDR2: MDHEN and SYDVKM.

What was sequenced was peripheral blood. The chain has TRBV28 and TRBJ1-4; perhaps TRBD1 as D (5 bases). The sequence came from a man between 50 and 59 years old with active or convalescent COVID-19. The CDR3 DNA reads as TGTGCCAGCAGCGGCCCCGCGGGGGGAAATGAAAAACTGTTTTTT. Translated: CASSGPAGGNEKLFF.